These T cell receptor beta chains were read from a single sample in a study of cytomegalovirus exposure and HLA in healthy donors. Measured with immunoSEQ multiplex PCR; TCRdb has only the in-frame clones, and not every one. Here the sample spans tens of thousands of clones, 75% to 80% being singletons. The sequencing input was PBMCs. The source is a man aged 30-40 years in good health and CMV-seronegative. Both conserved end residues are part of each CDR3. A D gene is named only where the DNA matches it firmly.

V: TRBV2; D: TRBD1; length: 17; CDR3: CASSAGTGGGMNTEAFF
V: TRBV27; D: -; length: 15; CDR3: CASSRVDSRAYEQYF
V: TRBV7-9; D: -; length: 17; CDR3: CSSSPPPGHQNTGELFF
V: TRBV7-6; D: -; length: 15; CDR3: CASSLLTGYYNEQFF
V: TRBV18; D: TRBD1; length: 15; CDR3: CASSPGDRAGNTIYF
V: TRBV5-5; D: TRBD2; length: 15; CDR3: CASSLASGGAYEQFF
V: TRBV7-2; D: -; length: 12; CDR3: CASRTAGDTQYF
V: TRBV28; D: TRBD2; length: 15; CDR3: CASSLPSGRADTQYF
V: TRBV11-2; D: TRBD2; length: 16; CDR3: CASSLGLAGNSYEQYF
V: TRBV7-9; D: -; length: 13; CDR3: CASSLVEGQPQHF
V: TRBV29-1; D: -; length: 11; CDR3: CSTTGTDTQYF
V: TRBV19; D: TRBD2; length: 15; CDR3: CASSRTSGSYNEQFF
V: TRBV5-1; D: -; length: 13; CDR3: CASSRGGGTEAFF
V: TRBV2; D: TRBD1; length: 16; CDR3: CASSRTGVWSNQPQHF
V: TRBV6-5; D: -; length: 13; CDR3: CASSYPGNYGYTF
V: TRBV7-2; D: TRBD1; length: 18; CDR3: CASSLRVGGDRAVYEQYF
V: TRBV19; D: -; length: 12; CDR3: CASSQKNTEAFF
V: TRBV5-1; D: -; length: 13; CDR3: CASSLTSQETQYF
V: TRBV2; D: TRBD2; length: 15; CDR3: CASSRAAGGQETQYF
V: TRBV19; D: -; length: 13; CDR3: CASSFGLSYEQYF
V: TRBV5-4; D: -; length: 15; CDR3: CASSPGAVETGELFF
V: TRBV14; D: -; length: 16; CDR3: CASSQDKLVNTGELFF
V: TRBV14; D: -; length: 14; CDR3: CASSHYHGINEQFF
V: TRBV2; D: -; length: 16; CDR3: CASSEARQGSTGELFF
V: TRBV25-1; D: TRBD2; length: 16; CDR3: CASSTIPGLAYNEQFF
V: TRBV9; D: TRBD1; length: 17; CDR3: CASSVTFGQGYNSPLHF
V: TRBV28; D: -; length: 13; CDR3: CASRAGYTGELFF
V: TRBV27; D: TRBD2; length: 15; CDR3: CASSWASGSYNEQFF
V: TRBV4-1; D: -; length: 13; CDR3: CASSSTGSGEQYF
V: TRBV2; D: TRBD2; length: 15; CDR3: CASRRTSGGYNEQFF
V: TRBV4-1; D: -; length: 14; CDR3: CASRGQNAGNTIYF
V: TRBV11-2; D: TRBD1; length: 14; CDR3: CASSPQGAGETQYF
V: TRBV6-6; D: TRBD1; length: 15; CDR3: CASSHGTGPSSEQFF
V: TRBV10-3; D: -; length: 11; CDR3: CAISAGHEQYF
V: TRBV4-1; D: TRBD2; length: 15; CDR3: CASSQVTSGVYEQYF
V: TRBV4-1; D: TRBD2; length: 16; CDR3: CASSQDTPGGAYEQYF
V: TRBV12-5; D: TRBD1; length: 14; CDR3: CASGTGSGTDTQYF
V: TRBV18; D: -; length: 16; CDR3: CASSPPSTGNYNEQFF
V: TRBV19; D: TRBD1; length: 16; CDR3: CASSAGTGRRNTEAFF
V: TRBV4-3; D: -; length: 15; CDR3: CASSQDGPEDEKLFF